The subject of this entry is one TCR beta chain. CDR3 length: 17 residues. In germline, CDR1 is SGDLS, CDR2 YYNGEE. Losses at the gene ends were 0 bases for V and 2 bases for J; bases not matched to a gene: 4. This record belongs to a study of blood T cell repertoires in COVID-19. Per the original methods: Reference gene primer amplification yielded estimated nucleated cell counts. The method was immunoSEQ multiplex PCR; TCRdb's version includes in-frame clones alone and lacks a portion of them. D and trimming were read from the DNA, whereas the V and J calls and clone size are those reported in that table. The data show more than 150,000 clones, 80% to 90% seen once.

The chain employs TRBV9 and TRBJ2-5; TRBD2 agrees at 13 bases. This TCR was recovered from a man aged 60 to 69 with acute or convalescent COVID-19. Sequenced sample: peripheral blood. The CDR3 sequence is CASSVGLAGGGQETQYF. The CDR3 nucleotides read TGTGCCAGCAGCGTAGGACTAGCGGGGGGAGGGCAAGAGACCCAGTACTTC.